These T cell receptor beta chains were read from a single sample in a study of blood T cell repertoires in COVID-19. Repertoires were generated with immunoSEQ multiplex PCR, while TCRdb's copy carries only in-frame clones and drops some. The sample contains around 280,000 clones, roughly 86% of which appear only once. Sequencing input: peripheral blood. These TCRs come from a man aged 65 to 79 with acute or convalescent COVID-19. Both conserved end residues are part of each CDR3. Each record gives: V gene, D gene, J gene, clone size, CDR3 DNA, CDR3 protein. The D gene is left open where the match is weak. Size tells how often a clone was seen (once, few, many) or the class of an expanded clone, and some rows leave it out.

v_gene: TRBV6-2/TRBV6-3; d_gene: TRBD1; j_gene: TRBJ1-5; abundance: -; CDR3nt: TGTGCCAGCAGCACATCCGGGACAGGGCAGCCCCAGCATTTT; CDR3aa: CASSTSGTGQPQHF
v_gene: TRBV6-1; d_gene: TRBD2; j_gene: TRBJ2-5; abundance: -; CDR3nt: TGTGCCAGCAGTGAAGTCACTAGCGGGGGGATCGAAAAAGAGACCCAGTACTTC; CDR3aa: CASSEVTSGGIEKETQYF
v_gene: TRBV6-5; d_gene: TRBD1; j_gene: TRBJ2-7; abundance: -; CDR3nt: TGTGCCAGCAGTCGCCGGGACAGGGGTGCTTACGAGCAGTACTTC; CDR3aa: CASSRRDRGAYEQYF
v_gene: TRBV6-2/TRBV6-3; d_gene: TRBD2; j_gene: TRBJ2-2; abundance: -; CDR3nt: TGTGCCAGCAGTTACGTCAGGGGACTAGCGGACACCGGGGAGCTGTTTTTT; CDR3aa: CASSYVRGLADTGELFF
v_gene: TRBV5-1; d_gene: -; j_gene: TRBJ2-1; abundance: -; CDR3nt: TGCGCCAGCAGCTTTACTGTATTCGGGGTGGATAATGAGCAGTTCTTC; CDR3aa: CASSFTVFGVDNEQFF
v_gene: TRBV18; d_gene: TRBD1; j_gene: TRBJ1-1; abundance: -; CDR3nt: TGTGCCAGCTCAGTGGACAGGGGGGGCACTGAAGCTTTCTTT; CDR3aa: CASSVDRGGTEAFF
v_gene: TRBV7-3; d_gene: -; j_gene: TRBJ1-6; abundance: -; CDR3nt: TGTGCCAGCAGCATGATGGGGGGGCCCTCACCCCTCCACTTT; CDR3aa: CASSMMGGPSPLHF
v_gene: TRBV30; d_gene: TRBD1; j_gene: TRBJ1-5; abundance: -; CDR3nt: TGTGCCTGGAGTCTGGGACAGGTCAGCAATCAGCCCCAGCATTTT; CDR3aa: CAWSLGQVSNQPQHF
v_gene: TRBV18; d_gene: -; j_gene: TRBJ2-7; abundance: -; CDR3nt: TGTGCCAGCTCACATGAGGACAGACCTAACGAGCAGTACTTC; CDR3aa: CASSHEDRPNEQYF
v_gene: TRBV4-2; d_gene: -; j_gene: TRBJ1-1; abundance: -; CDR3nt: TGTGCCAGCAGCCAAGATTGGCAGGGTGGGTGGAACACTGAAGCTTTCTTT; CDR3aa: CASSQDWQGGWNTEAFF
v_gene: TRBV7-9; d_gene: -; j_gene: TRBJ1-1; abundance: -; CDR3nt: TGTGCCAGCAGCCCGAAGGAAAACAGTTTGAACACTGAAGCTTTCTTT; CDR3aa: CASSPKENSLNTEAFF
v_gene: TRBV5-1; d_gene: TRBD2; j_gene: TRBJ2-1; abundance: -; CDR3nt: TGCGCCAGCAGCTTGGTGGGTGGTTCGAGCGGGGACAATGAGCAGTTCTTC; CDR3aa: CASSLVGGSSGDNEQFF
v_gene: TRBV5-1; d_gene: -; j_gene: TRBJ1-1; abundance: -; CDR3nt: TGCGCCAGCAGCTTGGCGGGCCTAAGCGGGACTGAAGCTTTCTTT; CDR3aa: CASSLAGLSGTEAFF
v_gene: TRBV5-1; d_gene: -; j_gene: TRBJ1-3; abundance: -; CDR3nt: TGCGCCAGCAGCCCGACCGGGGGAAACACCATATATTTT; CDR3aa: CASSPTGGNTIYF
v_gene: TRBV5-8; d_gene: -; j_gene: TRBJ1-3; abundance: -; CDR3nt: TGTGCCAGCAGCCCCGCAGGCTACAGGGTTAACACCATATATTTT; CDR3aa: CASSPAGYRVNTIYF
v_gene: TRBV27; d_gene: -; j_gene: TRBJ2-2; abundance: -; CDR3nt: TGTGCCAGCAGACTCGCCACCACGGCCGGGGAGCTGTTTTTT; CDR3aa: CASRLATTAGELFF
v_gene: TRBV20-1; d_gene: -; j_gene: TRBJ2-3; abundance: -; CDR3nt: TGCAGTGTTAAGCGCCCGGATACGCAGTATTTT; CDR3aa: CSVKRPDTQYF
v_gene: TRBV28; d_gene: TRBD1; j_gene: TRBJ1-4; abundance: -; CDR3nt: TGTGCCAGCAGTTTATCAGGGGGAGGTGAAAAACTGTTTTTT; CDR3aa: CASSLSGGGEKLFF
v_gene: TRBV7-9; d_gene: -; j_gene: TRBJ2-1; abundance: -; CDR3nt: TGTGCCAGCAGCCTCAGGGAACGTGAGCAGTTCTTC; CDR3aa: CASSLREREQFF
v_gene: TRBV18; d_gene: TRBD1; j_gene: TRBJ1-5; abundance: few; CDR3nt: TGTGCCAGCTCAAGACAGGGGTCCGATCAGCCCCAGCATTTT; CDR3aa: CASSRQGSDQPQHF
v_gene: TRBV4-1; d_gene: TRBD1; j_gene: TRBJ2-5; abundance: -; CDR3nt: TGCGCCAGCAGCCAATTAGGACAGGGGGGAACGGAGACCCAGTACTTC; CDR3aa: CASSQLGQGGTETQYF
v_gene: TRBV19; d_gene: -; j_gene: TRBJ1-1; abundance: -; CDR3nt: TGTGCCAGTAAACATGAAATGAACACTGAAGCTTTCTTT; CDR3aa: CASKHEMNTEAFF
v_gene: TRBV28; d_gene: -; j_gene: TRBJ2-3; abundance: -; CDR3nt: TGTGCCAGCTTAAAAGATACGCAGTATTTT; CDR3aa: CASLKDTQYF
v_gene: TRBV18; d_gene: -; j_gene: TRBJ2-1; abundance: -; CDR3nt: TGTGCCAGCTCACCACCGGGCAGATACAATGAGCAGTTCTTC; CDR3aa: CASSPPGRYNEQFF
v_gene: TRBV5-4; d_gene: TRBD1; j_gene: TRBJ2-5; abundance: once; CDR3nt: TGTGCCAGCAGACGACCGGACAGGGAACCAGAGACCCAGTACTTC; CDR3aa: CASRRPDREPETQYF
v_gene: TRBV7-8; d_gene: -; j_gene: TRBJ1-3; abundance: -; CDR3nt: TGTGCCAGCAGCCTAAGTACAGGGACCGGAAACACCATATATTTT; CDR3aa: CASSLSTGTGNTIYF
v_gene: TRBV12-3/TRBV12-4; d_gene: -; j_gene: TRBJ1-2; abundance: -; CDR3nt: TGTGCCAGCAGTACGAGACTCATACGAGGCTACACCTTC; CDR3aa: CASSTRLIRGYTF
v_gene: TRBV11-2; d_gene: -; j_gene: TRBJ2-1; abundance: -; CDR3nt: TGTGCCAGCAGTTTAGCTCTTGGGCGTAACAATGAGCAGTTCTTC; CDR3aa: CASSLALGRNNEQFF
v_gene: TRBV4-3; d_gene: -; j_gene: TRBJ1-2; abundance: once; CDR3nt: TGCGCCAGCAGCCAAGATCGTCGACAGCCTTATGGCTACACCTTC; CDR3aa: CASSQDRRQPYGYTF
v_gene: TRBV28; d_gene: -; j_gene: TRBJ2-7; abundance: -; CDR3nt: TGTGCCAGCGGTGGGGGACATGTCTACGAGCAGTACTTC; CDR3aa: CASGGGHVYEQYF
v_gene: TRBV5-6; d_gene: -; j_gene: TRBJ1-1; abundance: few; CDR3nt: TGTGCCAGCAGCTTGAAACAGGGTAGAGCTTTCTTT; CDR3aa: CASSLKQGRAFF
v_gene: TRBV6-2/TRBV6-3; d_gene: TRBD1; j_gene: TRBJ1-6; abundance: once; CDR3nt: TGTGCCAGCAGTTTTGAACAGGGGAGCTCCTATAATTCACCCCTCCACTTT; CDR3aa: CASSFEQGSSYNSPLHF
v_gene: TRBV28; d_gene: TRBD1; j_gene: TRBJ1-3; abundance: -; CDR3nt: TGTGCCAGCGGACTTATAGGGGACAGGAATCCTTTTTCCTCTGGAAACACCATATATTTT; CDR3aa: CASGLIGDRNPFSSGNTIYF
v_gene: TRBV2; d_gene: TRBD1; j_gene: TRBJ2-5; abundance: -; CDR3nt: TGTGCCAGCAGTCAACAGGGGGCAGAGACCCAGTACTTC; CDR3aa: CASSQQGAETQYF
v_gene: TRBV7-3; d_gene: TRBD1; j_gene: TRBJ2-5; abundance: -; CDR3nt: TGTGCCAGCAGCTTAAACGCCCAGGGGACAGGTTTGGAGACCCAGTACTTC; CDR3aa: CASSLNAQGTGLETQYF
v_gene: TRBV3-1/TRBV3-2; d_gene: TRBD1; j_gene: TRBJ2-5; abundance: -; CDR3nt: TGTGCCAGCAGCCAAGGTGGGACAGGGTTGTGGCAAGAGACCCAGTACTTC; CDR3aa: CASSQGGTGLWQETQYF
v_gene: TRBV6-7; d_gene: -; j_gene: TRBJ1-2; abundance: -; CDR3nt: TGTGCCAGCAGTTACGGCGGGGCGAAGAGTGGCTACACCTTC; CDR3aa: CASSYGGAKSGYTF
v_gene: TRBV10-3; d_gene: -; j_gene: TRBJ2-5; abundance: -; CDR3nt: TGTGCCATCAGTTACGGGATCACGGAGACCCAGTACTTC; CDR3aa: CAISYGITETQYF
v_gene: TRBV5-6; d_gene: TRBD1; j_gene: TRBJ1-2; abundance: once; CDR3nt: TGTGCCAGCAGCCCCCGGGACAGGATTAACTATGGCTACACCTTC; CDR3aa: CASSPRDRINYGYTF
v_gene: TRBV16; d_gene: TRBD1; j_gene: TRBJ1-1; abundance: -; CDR3nt: TGTGCCAGCAGCCGGGACAGGGTCGACACTGAAGCTTTCTTT; CDR3aa: CASSRDRVDTEAFF
v_gene: TRBV6-5; d_gene: TRBD1; j_gene: TRBJ2-7; abundance: once; CDR3nt: TGTGCCAGCAGTTACTCCCAGGGGGCTTACGAGCAGTACTTC; CDR3aa: CASSYSQGAYEQYF
v_gene: TRBV6-2/TRBV6-3; d_gene: -; j_gene: TRBJ2-3; abundance: -; CDR3nt: TGTGCCAGCAGCCTTGTGTTATTCCGAGAAACGCAGTATTTT; CDR3aa: CASSLVLFRETQYF
v_gene: TRBV28; d_gene: -; j_gene: TRBJ1-4; abundance: -; CDR3nt: TGTGCCAGCAGTCCCCGACAGTTTAATGAAAAACTGTTTTTT; CDR3aa: CASSPRQFNEKLFF
v_gene: TRBV6-5; d_gene: -; j_gene: TRBJ1-2; abundance: once; CDR3nt: TGTGCCAGCAGCCCCTTAGGGGGAGAGGGGGGCTACACCTTC; CDR3aa: CASSPLGGEGGYTF
v_gene: TRBV4-2; d_gene: TRBD2; j_gene: TRBJ2-3; abundance: once; CDR3nt: TGTGCCAGCAGCCAAGGAGGAGCGGGAGAAACAGATACGCAGTATTTT; CDR3aa: CASSQGGAGETDTQYF
v_gene: TRBV5-4; d_gene: TRBD1; j_gene: TRBJ1-1; abundance: -; CDR3nt: TGTGCCAGCAGCTTGGACCAGGGGGTAAACACTGAAGCTTTCTTT; CDR3aa: CASSLDQGVNTEAFF
v_gene: TRBV10-2; d_gene: -; j_gene: TRBJ2-2; abundance: -; CDR3nt: TGCGCCAGCAGCGCCACAGGGCTTACGAACACCGGGGAGCTGTTTTTT; CDR3aa: CASSATGLTNTGELFF
v_gene: TRBV6-1; d_gene: -; j_gene: TRBJ1-2; abundance: -; CDR3nt: TGTGCCAGCAGTGAAGTACCTACAGGGAGGGGAGCTTATGGCTACACCTTC; CDR3aa: CASSEVPTGRGAYGYTF
v_gene: TRBV15; d_gene: -; j_gene: TRBJ2-2; abundance: -; CDR3nt: TGTGCCACCAGCAGAGGTCGGGTCGGGAGACTAGGCACCGGGGAGCTGTTTTTT; CDR3aa: CATSRGRVGRLGTGELFF
v_gene: TRBV28; d_gene: -; j_gene: TRBJ2-3; abundance: -; CDR3nt: TGTGCCAGCAGTTTGGTGGCAGGAGCCCTTCGCGGGGCAGATACGCAGTATTTT; CDR3aa: CASSLVAGALRGADTQYF
v_gene: TRBV19; d_gene: -; j_gene: TRBJ2-7; abundance: few; CDR3nt: TGTGCCAGTAGTATTGGATCGGGAGCAAAGAACGAGCAGTACTTC; CDR3aa: CASSIGSGAKNEQYF
v_gene: TRBV5-1; d_gene: TRBD2; j_gene: TRBJ2-2; abundance: -; CDR3nt: TGCGCCAGCAGCTTGGAGGGACTAGATACCGGGGAGCTGTTTTTT; CDR3aa: CASSLEGLDTGELFF
v_gene: TRBV20-1; d_gene: -; j_gene: TRBJ2-7; abundance: -; CDR3nt: TGCAGTGCTAGTACAGGGAACACCAACGAGCAGTACTTC; CDR3aa: CSASTGNTNEQYF
v_gene: TRBV7-8; d_gene: -; j_gene: TRBJ1-2; abundance: -; CDR3nt: TGTGCCAGCAGCTTAGCACAGGACTATGGCTACACCTTC; CDR3aa: CASSLAQDYGYTF
v_gene: TRBV19; d_gene: -; j_gene: TRBJ1-1; abundance: -; CDR3nt: TGTGCCAGCCTGTCGGGCCCGGGGTTTGAAGCTTTCTTT; CDR3aa: CASLSGPGFEAFF
v_gene: TRBV29-1; d_gene: TRBD1; j_gene: TRBJ1-1; abundance: -; CDR3nt: TGCAGCGTTGGATGGGACAGCAAGAACACTGAAGCTTTCTTT; CDR3aa: CSVGWDSKNTEAFF
v_gene: TRBV7-2; d_gene: -; j_gene: TRBJ2-1; abundance: -; CDR3nt: TGTGCCAGCAGCCCGACGCGGGGAGTCAACAATGAGCAGTTCTTC; CDR3aa: CASSPTRGVNNEQFF
v_gene: TRBV11-2; d_gene: -; j_gene: TRBJ1-5; abundance: few; CDR3nt: TGTGCCAGCAGCTTAGAGGGCCAGCCCCAGCATTTT; CDR3aa: CASSLEGQPQHF
v_gene: TRBV6-5; d_gene: -; j_gene: TRBJ2-1; abundance: -; CDR3nt: TGTGCCAGCAGCCCCGGGATACGGGGGATTAATGAGCAGTTCTTC; CDR3aa: CASSPGIRGINEQFF